Listed here are 3 T cell receptor beta chains from one sample, sequenced in a study of cytomegalovirus exposure and HLA in healthy donors. In the PCR, 60 Vbeta and 13 Jbeta primers were used. Generated by immunoSEQ multiplex PCR, the TCRdb table keeps only in-frame clones and is missing some. The table lists 250,000 or so clones, about nine tenths of them singletons, with about 1.5% in the top ten. Specimen: PBMCs. The receptors derive from a girl aged 2 to 9 in good health and CMV-seronegative.

V is TRBV5-8 and J is TRBJ1-2, with 9 bases identical to TRBD1. CDR1 SGHTS and CDR2 YDEGEE come from the germline V gene. The CDR3 runs 14 residues. V trimming: 3 bases; J trimming: 4 bases; junction bases outside the gene matches: 4. The chain's CDR3 is CASSSGQGTYGYTF. The CDR3 DNA reads TGTGCCAGCAGCTCGGGACAGGGTACCTATGGCTACACCTTC.

The CDR3 DNA is TGTGCCAGCAGTTTGGCCCCACAGGGCGCAGATACGCAGTATTTT. It is translated as CASSLAPQGADTQYF. The rearrangement joins TRBV28 to TRBJ2-3; perhaps TRBD1 as D (6 bases). This CDR3 contains 15 residues. Per the germline V gene, CDR1 is MDHEN and CDR2 is SYDVKM. V dropped 3 bases and J dropped 4 bases, with 14 bases sitting between them.

This clone was seen a single time. The chain uses TRBV18 and TRBJ2-3, with 10 bases fitting TRBD1. Per the germline V gene, CDR1 is KGHSH and CDR2 is LQKENI. V was pared by 4 bases and J by 5 bases, with 9 bases of the junction left unmatched. This CDR3 has 16 residues. The CDR3 spells CASSLQTGGAGDTQYF. In DNA, the CDR3 is TGTGCCAGCTCACTACAGACAGGGGGCGCGGGAGATACGCAGTATTTT. The whole variable domain, filled in from reference TRBV18 and TRBJ2-3, reads NAGVMQNPRHLVRRRGQEARLRCSPMKGHSHVYWYRQLPEEGLKFMVYLQKENIIDESGMPKERFSAEFPKEGPSILRIQQVVRGDSAAYFCASSLQTGGAGDTQYFGPGTRLTVL.